A selection of T cell receptor beta chains follows, all from one sample in a study of PD-1 blockade in classical Hodgkin lymphoma. The repertoire was sequenced with immunoSEQ multiplex PCR; TCRdb's copy has only in-frame clones and lacks some. Of around 2,700 clones detected, 61% appear once; the ten largest clones hold around 45%. The input for sequencing was CD8+ T cells from blood, taken before the fourth cycle of nivolumab. Source of these receptors: a human donor with classical Hodgkin lymphoma. The CDR3 runs from the conserved cysteine through the conserved F or W. The order of the fields is clone size, J gene, V gene, D gene, CDR3 length, CDR3 protein, CDR3 DNA. The D gene is left open where the match is weak. Clone size is shown for a subset of rows, as once, few, many or a class of expanded clone.

-,TRBJ2-7,TRBV19,-,11,CASTGGLEQYF,TGTGCCAGTACCGGGGGCCTCGAGCAGTACTTC
-,TRBJ1-1,TRBV5-6,-,13,CASSGGGDTEAFF,TGTGCCAGCAGCGGAGGAGGGGACACTGAAGCTTTCTTT
-,TRBJ1-2,TRBV4-3,-,13,CASSQDQGNGYTF,TGCGCCAGCAGCCAAGATCAGGGTAATGGCTACACCTTC
-,TRBJ1-6,TRBV7-6,-,14,CASSSDRLNSPLHF,TGTGCCAGCAGCTCCGACCGACTAAATTCACCCCTCCACTTT
once,TRBJ1-1,TRBV5-6,-,14,CASSLGAGWTEAFF,TGTGCCAGCAGCTTGGGGGCAGGATGGACTGAAGCTTTCTTT
-,TRBJ2-1,TRBV4-1,TRBD2,17,CASSQEATSGGLNEQFF,TGCGCCAGCAGCCAAGAGGCAACTAGCGGGGGGCTCAATGAGCAGTTCTTC
-,TRBJ1-1,TRBV11-3,-,14,CASSLAGGHTEAFF,TGTGCCAGCAGCTTAGCGGGGGGTCACACTGAAGCTTTCTTT
-,TRBJ2-3,TRBV19,-,13,CASSSEARDTQYF,TGTGCCAGTAGCTCGGAGGCGCGAGATACGCAGTATTTT
-,TRBJ1-1,TRBV15,-,13,CATSTTQNTEAFF,TGTGCCACCAGCACCACTCAAAACACTGAAGCTTTCTTT
-,TRBJ2-3,TRBV5-8,-,13,CASSLGYTDTQYF,TGTGCCAGCAGCTTGGGCTACACAGATACGCAGTATTTT
-,TRBJ2-1,TRBV7-4,-,13,CASSWSLDNEQFF,TGTGCCAGCAGCTGGTCTCTGGACAATGAGCAGTTCTTC
medium-sized,TRBJ2-1,TRBV2,-,11,CASSEAGEQFF,TGTGCCAGCAGTGAAGCAGGTGAGCAGTTCTTC
few,TRBJ1-4,TRBV11-2,TRBD1,16,CASSGQGATLEEKLFF,TGTGCCAGCAGCGGACAGGGGGCGACCCTGGAAGAAAAACTGTTTTTT
-,TRBJ2-1,TRBV7-8,-,16,CASSLARRGGYNEQFF,TGTGCCAGCAGCTTAGCGCGGAGGGGGGGCTACAATGAGCAGTTCTTC
-,TRBJ2-7,TRBV5-1,TRBD1,13,CASSSTGGYEQYF,TGCGCCAGCAGCTCGACAGGGGGGTACGAGCAGTACTTC
few,TRBJ1-6,TRBV27,-,14,CASSFGGSNSPLHF,TGTGCCAGCAGTTTTGGGGGTTCTAATTCACCCCTCCACTTT
few,TRBJ1-6,TRBV15,TRBD1,15,CATSRKGQGAPPLHF,TGTGCCACCAGCAGAAAAGGACAGGGGGCTCCACCCCTCCACTTT
-,TRBJ1-5,TRBV18,-,15,CASSLVDSYNQPQHF,TGTGCCAGCTCACTCGTAGACAGTTACAATCAGCCCCAGCATTTT
-,TRBJ1-2,TRBV5-6,-,16,CASSLAHRDPNYGYTF,TGTGCCAGCAGCTTGGCCCACAGGGACCCTAACTATGGCTACACCTTC
few,TRBJ2-4,TRBV7-9,-,16,CASSPPPPGLQNIQYF,TGTGCCAGCAGCCCTCCCCCCCCGGGACTCCAAAACATTCAGTACTTC
-,TRBJ2-6,TRBV29-1,-,16,CSVEDLEGTGANVLTF,TGCAGCGTTGAAGATCTCGAGGGAACTGGGGCCAACGTCCTGACTTTC
-,TRBJ2-1,TRBV27,TRBD1,16,CASSLYGQGAGNEQFF,TGTGCCAGCAGTTTATACGGACAGGGGGCAGGTAATGAGCAGTTCTTC
-,TRBJ1-1,TRBV7-6,-,13,CASSPGGISEAFF,TGTGCCAGCAGCCCTGGGGGCATCTCTGAAGCTTTCTTT
-,TRBJ1-1,TRBV19,-,14,CASSILGLGTEAFF,TGTGCCAGTAGTATATTGGGGCTCGGAACTGAAGCTTTCTTT
-,TRBJ2-4,TRBV15,-,17,CATSSTETNLAKNIQYF,TGTGCCACCAGCAGTACTGAGACAAACCTAGCCAAAAACATTCAGTACTTC
-,TRBJ1-2,TRBV29-1,-,15,CSVEDWGERGYGYTF,TGCAGCGTTGAAGATTGGGGAGAGAGGGGCTATGGCTACACCTTC
-,TRBJ2-3,TRBV2,TRBD2,17,CASSEAWAGGRLDTQYF,TGTGCCAGCAGTGAAGCGTGGGCGGGGGGGCGACTAGATACGCAGTATTTT
-,TRBJ1-6,TRBV27,-,15,CASTISWADGSPLHF,TGTGCCAGCACCATATCCTGGGCAGACGGTTCACCCCTCCACTTT
-,TRBJ2-1,TRBV27,TRBD2,14,CASSFAGGPNEQFF,TGTGCCAGCAGTTTTGCGGGGGGACCCAATGAGCAGTTCTTC
-,TRBJ2-1,TRBV5-5,-,13,CASSLDSYNEQFF,TGTGCCAGCAGCTTGGACAGCTACAATGAGCAGTTCTTC
medium-sized,TRBJ1-2,TRBV7-2,TRBD1,13,CASDQGGNYGYTF,TGTGCCAGCGACCAGGGGGGGAACTATGGCTACACCTTC
-,TRBJ2-1,TRBV6-8,-,11,CASRANNEQFF,TGTGCCAGCAGGGCCAACAATGAGCAGTTCTTC
-,TRBJ1-1,TRBV10-3,TRBD1,14,CAISEGQGDTEAFF,TGTGCCATCAGTGAGGGACAGGGTGACACTGAAGCTTTCTTT
-,TRBJ1-2,TRBV6-5,TRBD1,14,CASSPLTGGAGYTF,TGTGCCAGCAGCCCACTGACAGGGGGCGCTGGCTACACCTTC
-,TRBJ1-4,TRBV27,TRBD1,17,CASSLWGQGARSEKLFF,TGTGCCAGCAGTTTATGGGGCCAGGGGGCGCGTAGTGAAAAACTGTTTTTT
large,TRBJ2-3,TRBV18,-,14,CASSPTGNTDTQYF,TGTGCCAGCTCACCGACAGGCAACACAGATACGCAGTATTTT
few,TRBJ2-5,TRBV5-6,TRBD1,14,CASSLGTGQETQYF,TGTGCCAGCAGCCTTGGGACAGGCCAAGAGACCCAGTACTTC
-,TRBJ2-3,TRBV6-1,TRBD1,15,CASSEDDRAADTQYF,TGTGCCAGCAGTGAAGATGACAGGGCGGCAGATACGCAGTATTTT
few,TRBJ1-2,TRBV5-5,-,13,CASSFIGNYGYTF,TGTGCCAGCAGCTTCATCGGAAACTATGGCTACACCTTC
once,TRBJ1-1,TRBV4-2,-,14,CASSQAGGNTEAFF,TGTGCCAGCAGCCAAGCGGGAGGGAACACTGAAGCTTTCTTT
-,TRBJ2-2,TRBV6-6,-,12,CASKRGDGELFF,TGTGCCAGCAAGAGGGGAGACGGGGAGCTGTTTTTT
medium-sized,TRBJ1-2,TRBV5-6,-,15,CASSQGHPDPSGYTF,TGTGCCAGCAGCCAGGGACATCCCGATCCATCTGGCTACACCTTC
-,TRBJ2-2,TRBV5-1,TRBD2,16,CASSLGLAGGHGELFF,TGCGCCAGCAGCTTGGGACTAGCGGGGGGCCACGGGGAGCTGTTTTTT
-,TRBJ1-1,TRBV28,-,15,CASSLRGWSNTEAFF,TGTGCCAGCAGTTTGAGGGGATGGTCTAACACTGAAGCTTTCTTT
-,TRBJ1-1,TRBV4-3,-,16,CASSQGTAPMNTEAFF,TGCGCCAGCAGCCAAGGGACGGCTCCCATGAACACTGAAGCTTTCTTT
-,TRBJ1-6,TRBV9,-,12,CASSALYSPLHF,TGTGCCAGCAGCGCCCTTTATTCACCCCTCCACTTT
-,TRBJ2-1,TRBV9,-,14,CASSPGDTYNEQFF,TGTGCCAGCAGCCCGGGGGACACCTACAATGAGCAGTTCTTC
-,TRBJ1-1,TRBV29-1,-,12,CSVEDRSAEAFF,TGCAGCGTTGAAGACAGGTCGGCTGAAGCTTTCTTT
-,TRBJ2-7,TRBV6-6,TRBD1,13,CASRDRVYGEQYF,TGTGCCAGCCGGGACAGAGTGTATGGCGAGCAGTACTTC
-,TRBJ2-1,TRBV7-9,TRBD2,16,CASSPGSGSSYNEQFF,TGTGCCAGCAGTCCCGGCAGCGGGAGCTCCTACAATGAGCAGTTCTTC
-,TRBJ2-1,TRBV29-1,TRBD1,17,CSAAGGGTTNSYNEQFF,TGCAGCGCCGCAGGGGGCGGTACGACTAACTCCTACAATGAGCAGTTCTTC
-,TRBJ2-5,TRBV5-8,-,13,CASSYRPGETQYF,TGTGCCAGCAGCTACCGTCCGGGAGAGACCCAGTACTTC
few,TRBJ1-2,TRBV28,-,16,CASSSQRGDLTYGYTF,TGTGCCAGCAGCTCCCAGAGAGGGGATCTTACCTATGGCTACACCTTC